Listed here is a single T cell receptor beta chain. This clonotype was recorded a few times. Its antigen is currently not known. Base qualities are missing; no much larger clone stands one base away. This entry comes from a study of blood T cells in healthy people across ages (dated by TCRdb to the mid-2010s). For the study in its entirety: In model experiments, roughly one uniquely barcoded TCR beta cDNA molecule per two T cells was captured by template switching. Four age groups were formed from the donors: young (average approximately 17 years), middle-aged (around 40), aged (around 62) and long-lived (more than 75). To avoid experimental bias, donors of different ages were distributed randomly across sequencing lanes. The study measured age-related changes in TCR beta repertoire diversity using deep sequencing normalized with unique cDNA molecular identifiers. Using the same blood draw, the study looked at two additional independent replicas of 1 million unique cDNA reads for two donors, one aged 18 to 30 and the other aged 80 or older. General conclusions and limits of the study: Compared with the aged group, the long-lived group had more naive CD4+ T cells, fewer expanded clones and increased TCR diversity, suggesting age selection. Bulk unsorted PBMC profiling prevented conclusive comparison of naive and antigen-experienced compartments. Estimates of total diversity based on one million sequenced T cells were considered lower bounds and underestimates. Because the CMV infection status of the donors was unknown, age-related changes in expanded clonotypes may potentially have been confounded. A strong correlation was found between observed TCR beta diversity and the percentage of naive T cells measured by flow cytometry. Observed TCR beta diversity per million T cells fell roughly linearly with age, and a significant reduction was already apparent by age roughly 40.

The library was produced with 5' RACE. The sequencing machine was an Illumina HiSeq 2500. A second PCR of about 6 to 11 cycles was run with a J-beta primer mix and a sample-barcoded 5' primer. A unique molecular identifier was introduced onto each TCR beta cDNA molecule by a template-switch 5' adaptor carrying 12 random nucleotides. Each sample yielded at least 2.5 million CDR3-containing paired-end reads. The Mint cDNA synthesis kit, primed by a TRBC-specific oligonucleotide, was used to synthesize first-strand cDNA from all RNA. Following uracil-DNA glycosylase treatment, all cDNA underwent a first 18-cycle PCR with the universal primers M1SS and BC2_uni_R. The original pipeline was this. Each sample was normalized by randomly selecting 1 million high-quality reads, each carrying a distinct molecular identifier. Reads with shared molecular identifiers were discarded instead of being binned into consensus sequences. MiTCR, with a Q25 quality threshold and the strictest error-elimination algorithm, was used for CDR3 identification, clonotype clustering and error correction. A nonparametric unseen species model using Euler transformation provided a lower-bound estimate of total TCR beta diversity. Using fastp trimming at Q25 and MiXCR clonotype assembly, TCRdb reanalyzed the public sequencing data and kept in-frame beta chains. Rows merge per CDR3 protein into single entries with the most common DNA and genes. The V and J calls follow TCRdb's processing rather than the paper's. In this sample the table shows around 500,000 distinct CDR3 sequences, more than 45% of which occur a single time. The ten most abundant clones make up approximately 23% of the sample.

V and J are truncated by 5 bases and 2 bases respectively, leaving an intervening sequence of 13 bases. Sequences SGHTA (CDR1) and FQGNSA (CDR2) are obtained from the germline V gene. The CDR3 has 14 amino acids, counting the end cysteine and phenylalanine. The sequence is cut down to CDR3 DNA, 42 bases in frame from base 1. Systemically healthy Caucasian individuals from Russia, some 36 in total and aged roughly 6 to 100 years, were included as donors. About 9.1 milliliters of peripheral blood were collected from each donor into EDTA-treated Vacutainer tubes. PBMCs were isolated by Ficoll-Paque density-gradient centrifugation, with at least 6.5 million obtained per sample. Total RNA was extracted from PBMCs with Trizol reagent, with at least 6 micrograms obtained per sample. The percentages of naive CD45RAhigh/CD27high T cells were determined by flow cytometry on a PBMC aliquot from every donor.

The sequence joins TRBV7-2 to TRBJ2-7; perhaps TRBD1 is the D gene, with 6 bases matching. This receptor was obtained from an elderly man in good health. What was sequenced was blood. The sequenced DNA: TGTGCCAGCAGCCGTCGACAGGCCCCCTACGAGCAGTACTTC. Its product reads: CASSRRQAPYEQYF.